This T cell receptor (beta chain) was retrieved from a study of cytomegalovirus exposure and HLA in healthy donors. General study points: Across donors, most TCRs were seen rarely, yet some public ones were widespread. TCR beta chains numbering more than 150 were designated cytomegalovirus-associated. The classifier reportedly diagnosed cytomegalovirus status with high specificity and sensitivity.

Repertoires were generated with immunoSEQ multiplex PCR, while TCRdb's copy carries only in-frame clones and drops some. The sample has 150,000 to 200,000 clones, approximately 84% seen once; the top ten hold around 2.8%. This clone occurred once. Its antigen remains unidentified. The CDR3 runs to 15 residues. The germline V gene has CDR1 MGHRA and CDR2 YSYEKL. V was shortened by 0 bases and J by 3 bases, with 12 bases between the two germline ends. The clonotype was recovered from a woman in her late teens or twenties in good health and CMV-seropositive. The chain carries TRBV4-1 and TRBJ2-7; the D gene is possibly TRBD1 (5 bases). The sequencing input was PBMCs. The CDR3 DNA sequence: TGCGCCAGCAGCCAAGATAGGGGCTCCTTCTACGAGCAGTACTTC. Encoded protein: CASSQDRGSFYEQYF.